This T cell receptor (beta chain) was sequenced for a study of blood T cells in healthy people across ages. General study points: It was the long-lived donors that had more naive CD4+ cells and higher diversity than aged donors. Unsorted PBMCs ruled out conclusive naive versus antigen-experienced comparison.

This clonotype was seen a single time. Its antigen is not known. Relative to the germline gene, one junction end is altered; a read error may explain this. Combining a sample-barcoded 5' primer with a J-beta primer mix, a second PCR ran for about 6 to 12 cycles. TCRdb reanalysed the 5' RACE reads using MiXCR and keeps one entry per CDR3 protein. The table has around 940,000 distinct CDR3 sequences, 51% seen once. Each donor supplied around 10 milliliters of peripheral blood. The CDR3 sequence is 15 residues long. CDR1 SGDLS and CDR2 YYNGEE come from the germline V gene. The source is a woman in her sixties in good health. This rearrangement joins TRBV9 to TRBJ2-7; D remains ambiguous. The J call may not be correct, given that the DNA end is closer to TRBJ2-5. The sample comprised blood. DNA of the CDR3: TGTGCCAGCGGCGTTCCTCAAGGGATTGTCGAGACCCAGTACTTC. Translating it yields CASGVPQGIVETQYF.